Here is one TCR beta chain with its context. Its antigen is unknown. This entry belongs to a study of identical twins' blood T cells. The study's findings and limits: Twins shared more top CDR3 clonotypes than unrelated donors did.

Donors were six healthy women in three monozygous twin pairs. All three twin pairs grew up together with likely shared infections and vaccines. Losses at the gene ends were 3 bases for V and 2 bases for J; bases not matched to a gene: 3. Germline V lookup: CDR1 SEHNR, CDR2 FQNEAQ (reference sequence). The CDR3 length is 14 residues. Each CDR3 protein is one row after TCRdb ran MiXCR on the 5' RACE reads. The table shows 350,000 to 400,000 distinct CDR3 sequences, with approximately 30% occurring only once. The chain is built from TRBV7-9 and TRBJ1-2, with 7 nucleotides matching TRBD1. The receptor comes from a woman between 18 and 49 years old in good health. Sequencing was performed on PBMCs. CDR3 DNA: TGTGCCAGCAGCTTGGGGGACAGAAACTATGGCTACACCTTC. Translating gives CASSLGDRNYGYTF.